Here is one T cell receptor (beta chain) with its context. Its antigen is not known. The germline V gene encodes CDR1 DFQATT and CDR2 SNEGSKA (reference sequence). The CDR3 has 11 residues. Trimming stripped 5 bases from V and 3 bases from J, with 7 bases between. This sample was taken from a study of T cell responses to AZD1222 COVID-19 vaccine. Study-level information: Analysis merged second doses at about 4 or about 12 weeks. Whole-study results and caveats: The study sampled repertoires only after the peak T cell response. Among the donors, most were white British and more were female, and clonal diversity was possibly underestimated. Seropositive at baseline were only a handful of AZD1222 recipients.

Some clones are missing from TCRdb's copy, which holds only in-frame ones; the method was immunoSEQ multiplex PCR. This table has some 110,000 clones, about 93% appearing once. The sequenced sample was peripheral blood, obtained on day 0 of AZD1222 vaccination. The clonotype was recovered from an adult in good health. V usage is TRBV20-1 and J usage is TRBJ1-2; no definite D call. The CDR3 sequence is CSASGYYGYTF. The CDR3 DNA sequence: TGCAGTGCTTCCGGATACTATGGCTACACCTTC.